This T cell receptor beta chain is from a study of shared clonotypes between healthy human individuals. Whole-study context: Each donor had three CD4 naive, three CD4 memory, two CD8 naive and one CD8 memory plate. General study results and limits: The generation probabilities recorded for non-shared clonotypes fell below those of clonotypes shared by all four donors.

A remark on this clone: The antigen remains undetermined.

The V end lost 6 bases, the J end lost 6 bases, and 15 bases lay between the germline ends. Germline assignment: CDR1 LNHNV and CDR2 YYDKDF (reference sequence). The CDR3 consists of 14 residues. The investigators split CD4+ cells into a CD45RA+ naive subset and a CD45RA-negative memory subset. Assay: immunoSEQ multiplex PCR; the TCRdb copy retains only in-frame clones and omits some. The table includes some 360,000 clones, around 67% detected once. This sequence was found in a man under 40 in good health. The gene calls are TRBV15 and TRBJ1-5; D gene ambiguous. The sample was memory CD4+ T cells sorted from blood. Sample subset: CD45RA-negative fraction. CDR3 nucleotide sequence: TGTGCCACCAGAGCTGGGGAGGGCGCTCAGCCCCAGCATTTT. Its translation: CATRAGEGAQPQHF.